Following are 5 T cell receptor beta chains from one sample sequenced in a study of T cell clonotyping in hematopoietic cell transplantation. The protocol was immunoSEQ multiplex PCR, while the TCRdb copy is restricted to in-frame clones and leaves out a portion. The sample holds fewer than 15,000 clones; under 55% are singletons and the top ten take roughly 9.8%. The sequencing sample was made of peripheral blood mononuclear cells. The receptors were gathered from a man aged 45-65 years in good health. Some clones in this sample may be carry-over from other donors' samples.

The rearrangement joins TRBV30 to TRBJ1-2; a possible D gene is TRBD1 (6 bases). The CDR3 runs to 13 residues. The germline CDR1 and CDR2 sequences are GTSNPN and SVGIG (reference sequence). V lost 4 bases and J lost 2, with 11 bases in between. The CDR3 protein is CAWKGTINYGYTF. In nucleotides, the CDR3 is TGTGCCTGGAAGGGGACAATCAACTATGGCTACACCTTC.

The V gene is TRBV5-6, the J gene TRBJ1-4, with D perhaps matching TRBD1 (5 bases). CDR3 length: 14 amino acids. V lost 0 bases and J 13 bases, leaving 16 bases between the germline ends. Germline CDR1 and CDR2: SGHDT and YYEEEE. CDR3 sequence (DNA): TGTGCCAGCAGCTTGGGACAGCCAGGCGTCGGACTGTTTTTT. Translation gives CASSLGQPGVGLFF.

This chain connects TRBV7-3 to TRBJ1-2; D uncertain. The V gene lost 7 bases and the J gene lost 8 bases, with 23 bases spanning the gap. This CDR3 is built from 15 residues. Germline loops: CDR1 SGHTA, CDR2 FQGTGA. The CDR3 DNA reads TGTGCCAGCAATTCCGGCAGCGGCCGCCAAGGAGGCTACACCTTC. Amino acids: CASNSGSGRQGGYTF.

The chain combines TRBV28 with TRBJ2-5, with a possible D match to TRBD2 (6 bases). The CDR3 covers 14 residues. V lost 4 bases and J lost 2, with 11 bases in between. Germline V gives CDR1 MDHEN, CDR2 SYDVKM. In nucleotides, the CDR3 is TGTGCCAGCAGTTCGGGACTGTTACAAGAGACCCAGTACTTC. Protein sequence: CASSSGLLQETQYF.

The rearrangement joins TRBV4-2 to TRBJ2-7; a possible D gene is TRBD1 (5 bases). Germline loops: CDR1 LGHNA, CDR2 YNFKEQ. This CDR3 contains 17 residues. Trimming cost V 3 bases and J 0 bases, with 18 bases left between them. The CDR3 region has the DNA TGTGCCAGCAGCCAGTCCTCTTTAGGGGATCCCTCCTACGAGCAGTACTTC. It specifies CASSQSSLGDPSYEQYF.